Listed below are T cell receptor beta chains from one sample, sequenced in a study of CD4+ T cells in melanoma. Measured with immunoSEQ multiplex PCR; TCRdb has only the in-frame clones, and not every one. The sample includes 12,000 to 15,000 clones, 68% of them seen just once. Sequences were obtained from cells from a culture (not recorded whether cultured in vitro). The origin of the receptors is a human donor with melanoma. Both conserved end residues are part of each CDR3. The D gene is left open where the match is weak.

v_gene: TRBV14; j_gene: TRBJ1-1; d_gene: -; CDR3aa: CASSQGRRGNTEAFF
v_gene: TRBV18; j_gene: TRBJ2-7; d_gene: TRBD1; CDR3aa: CASSPPRQGYEQYF
v_gene: TRBV16; j_gene: TRBJ1-5; d_gene: -; CDR3aa: CASSQSTQDQPQHF
v_gene: TRBV12-5; j_gene: TRBJ2-7; d_gene: TRBD2; CDR3aa: CASGSPGLAGGQEQYF
v_gene: TRBV4-1; j_gene: TRBJ1-1; d_gene: TRBD1; CDR3aa: CASSLGVQGEAGRAEAFF
v_gene: TRBV5-1; j_gene: TRBJ2-5; d_gene: -; CDR3aa: CASSLQGTETQYF
v_gene: TRBV29-1; j_gene: TRBJ1-1; d_gene: TRBD1; CDR3aa: CSASGQVNTEAFF
v_gene: TRBV27; j_gene: TRBJ2-7; d_gene: TRBD1; CDR3aa: CASSSKQGGLYEQYF
v_gene: TRBV2; j_gene: TRBJ1-1; d_gene: TRBD1; CDR3aa: CASSASQGGTEAFF
v_gene: TRBV7-9; j_gene: TRBJ2-1; d_gene: TRBD1; CDR3aa: CASSGRQGNYNEQFF
v_gene: TRBV6-5; j_gene: TRBJ2-7; d_gene: -; CDR3aa: CASSLARGRPYEQYF
v_gene: TRBV30; j_gene: TRBJ1-6; d_gene: -; CDR3aa: CAWSVGWTDSPLHF
v_gene: TRBV9; j_gene: TRBJ1-2; d_gene: -; CDR3aa: CASSSPGQFYGYTF
v_gene: TRBV7-2; j_gene: TRBJ2-3; d_gene: -; CDR3aa: CASSLNRDTQYF
v_gene: TRBV7-3; j_gene: TRBJ1-1; d_gene: -; CDR3aa: CTSSPTPDSEAFF
v_gene: TRBV10-3; j_gene: TRBJ2-2; d_gene: -; CDR3aa: CAIGRGNTGELFF
v_gene: TRBV18; j_gene: TRBJ1-1; d_gene: -; CDR3aa: CASSPQQGEAFF
v_gene: TRBV7-8; j_gene: TRBJ1-1; d_gene: -; CDR3aa: CASSLVVGHTEAFF
v_gene: TRBV6-6; j_gene: TRBJ1-6; d_gene: TRBD1; CDR3aa: CATKTGTNSPLHF
v_gene: TRBV7-3; j_gene: TRBJ2-1; d_gene: TRBD1; CDR3aa: CASSLGQGRNEQFF
v_gene: TRBV19; j_gene: TRBJ1-2; d_gene: -; CDR3aa: CASSILPDRGYTF
v_gene: TRBV6-5; j_gene: TRBJ1-2; d_gene: -; CDR3aa: CASSGGYGYTF
v_gene: TRBV28; j_gene: TRBJ1-1; d_gene: -; CDR3aa: CASRGRQLNTEAFF
v_gene: TRBV2; j_gene: TRBJ1-1; d_gene: -; CDR3aa: CASIRESAWAFF
v_gene: TRBV19; j_gene: TRBJ1-5; d_gene: -; CDR3aa: CASSLWQNQPQHF
v_gene: TRBV29-1; j_gene: TRBJ1-1; d_gene: -; CDR3aa: CSVQQGISEAFF
v_gene: TRBV30; j_gene: TRBJ1-5; d_gene: -; CDR3aa: CAWSENSNQPQHF
v_gene: TRBV6-6; j_gene: TRBJ1-1; d_gene: -; CDR3aa: CASSAPGSRGRFF
v_gene: TRBV30; j_gene: TRBJ2-7; d_gene: -; CDR3aa: CAWSTGVLSSYEQYF
v_gene: TRBV5-1; j_gene: TRBJ1-2; d_gene: -; CDR3aa: CASSLERQYGYTF
v_gene: TRBV2; j_gene: TRBJ2-3; d_gene: -; CDR3aa: CASSENGGLSTDTQYF
v_gene: TRBV9; j_gene: TRBJ1-1; d_gene: -; CDR3aa: CASSKDSWMNTEAFF
v_gene: TRBV19; j_gene: TRBJ1-2; d_gene: TRBD1; CDR3aa: CASSISGTGNYGYTF
v_gene: TRBV9; j_gene: TRBJ1-2; d_gene: -; CDR3aa: CASSVLGGGYTF
v_gene: TRBV5-6; j_gene: TRBJ1-2; d_gene: -; CDR3aa: CASSFLANYGYTF
v_gene: TRBV6-5; j_gene: TRBJ2-1; d_gene: TRBD2; CDR3aa: CASNMGGGGYNEQFF
v_gene: TRBV5-5; j_gene: TRBJ2-2; d_gene: -; CDR3aa: CASSFGRQVRTGELFF
v_gene: TRBV5-1; j_gene: TRBJ2-5; d_gene: -; CDR3aa: CASRAQETQYF
v_gene: TRBV19; j_gene: TRBJ1-3; d_gene: -; CDR3aa: CASSRSHWTEIGNTIYF
v_gene: TRBV5-3; j_gene: TRBJ2-1; d_gene: TRBD2; CDR3aa: CASRTGGRSANEQFF
v_gene: TRBV6-1; j_gene: TRBJ2-2; d_gene: TRBD1; CDR3aa: CASSDNRGLFTGELFF
v_gene: TRBV5-4; j_gene: TRBJ1-2; d_gene: -; CDR3aa: CASSPLGDGYTF
v_gene: TRBV5-1; j_gene: TRBJ1-5; d_gene: -; CDR3aa: CASSLGGVYSNQPQHF
v_gene: TRBV6-1; j_gene: TRBJ1-5; d_gene: TRBD1; CDR3aa: CASRGQPDSNQPQHF
v_gene: TRBV9; j_gene: TRBJ2-2; d_gene: -; CDR3aa: CASSVTHTSGTGELFF
v_gene: TRBV20-1; j_gene: TRBJ2-5; d_gene: TRBD2; CDR3aa: CRFGRGETQYF
v_gene: TRBV2; j_gene: TRBJ2-3; d_gene: TRBD1; CDR3aa: CASSPSGGRTDTQYF
v_gene: TRBV6-5; j_gene: TRBJ2-5; d_gene: TRBD1; CDR3aa: CASSYPTGLSTQYF